Listed below are T cell receptor beta chains from one sample, sequenced in a study of patients and donors after allogeneic stem cell transplantation. TCRdb independently ran MiXCR on the RT-PCR reads; one entry per CDR3 protein. Here the sample spans hundreds of thousands of distinct CDR3 sequences, approximately 16% being singletons. Sequencing was done on a sample of blood, either unsorted or a sorted T cell fraction (not recorded which). The receptor set was obtained from a human donor who was either an allogeneic HSCT recipient or a stem cell or donor lymphocyte infusion donor (not recorded which). It is not recorded whose cells these are; they may come from a transplant donor. Each CDR3 is given with its conserved first and last residue. A D gene is named only where the DNA matches it firmly. Some rows have no size entry. The others give once, few or many, or a class for an expanded clone.

d_call j_call clone_size v_call cdr3_aa
. TRBJ2-1 few TRBV12-3/TRBV12-4 CASSLPLAFYNEQFF
TRBD2 TRBJ2-7 . TRBV2 CASSDISGGPPYEQYF
. TRBJ1-4 few TRBV4-3 CASSKEGRQIEKLFF
TRBD2 TRBJ2-7 . TRBV5-5 CASSLVSGTSYEQYF
TRBD1 TRBJ1-2 . TRBV20-1 CSAREGQAYYGYTF
. TRBJ1-1 . TRBV2 CASTLEGVRTEAFF
. TRBJ1-2 . TRBV27 CASSLLAGPKGYTF
. TRBJ1-1 few TRBV7-2 CASSHGNTEAFF
. TRBJ2-5 many TRBV18 CASSPRPDSKETQYF
TRBD1 TRBJ1-5 many TRBV20-1 CSALGTAIQPQHF
. TRBJ1-2 few TRBV10-3 CAISDRIVGRGYGYTF
. TRBJ2-2 few TRBV7-3 CASSLTNRELFF
. TRBJ1-5 few TRBV7-9 CASSPMGDGQPQHF
. TRBJ2-7 few TRBV7-9 CASSSHDIARYEQYF
TRBD2 TRBJ2-3 . TRBV2 CASSTGLAGGTDTQYF
TRBD2 TRBJ2-7 . TRBV24-1 CATSDPSGGSPYEQYF
. TRBJ1-1 few TRBV6-5 CASSSRGEGTEAFF
. TRBJ2-3 few TRBV24-1 CAVAMDPTDTQYF
TRBD1 TRBJ2-1 . TRBV30 CAWGPGQGYNEQFF
. TRBJ2-7 . TRBV6-6 CAHARVGYEQYF
TRBD1 TRBJ1-6 . TRBV6-5 CASSYLGQGSANSPLHF
TRBD1 TRBJ2-7 few TRBV20-1 CSAALGQGASYEQYF
. TRBJ2-3 few TRBV25-1 CASSEYARGGTDTQYF
TRBD2 TRBJ2-1 few TRBV4-3 CASSQVPSGGADEQFF
TRBD2 TRBJ2-5 . TRBV4-3 CASSQGTSGGVQETQYF
. TRBJ2-3 few TRBV20-1 CSARDLMRRPTSTDTQYF
TRBD2 TRBJ2-4 . TRBV5-1 CASSLGTSGGLGIQYF
. TRBJ2-1 . TRBV7-2 CASSLRERPGDEQFF
. TRBJ2-4 . TRBV7-9 CASSLGVGDPAKNIQYF
. TRBJ2-7 few TRBV11-3 CASSFGLIYEQYF
TRBD2 TRBJ2-5 once TRBV30 CAWSPTSGGPETQYF
TRBD2 TRBJ2-7 few TRBV9 CASSAIGTSRGEQYF
TRBD1 TRBJ1-5 . TRBV11-2 CASPGTEANQPQHF
. TRBJ2-3 few TRBV24-1 CATSEDSRAWDTQYF
. TRBJ1-1 . TRBV5-1 CASSLAVGYTEAFF
. TRBJ2-2 many TRBV19 CASSPLPDFGELFF
. TRBJ2-2 few TRBV24-1 CATSDFGGANTGELFF
. TRBJ2-5 . TRBV18 CASSHPGETQYF
. TRBJ2-7 few TRBV7-6 CASSLAVLYEQYF
TRBD2 TRBJ2-1 many TRBV2 CASSEERGGLGNEQFF
. TRBJ2-1 few TRBV27 CASSLSGIYNEQFF
TRBD2 TRBJ2-4 . TRBV5-1 CASSLAGGAAKNIQYF